The clone carrying this T cell receptor (beta chain) was recorded a few times. No antigen is known for it. These data are taken from a study of identical twins. The length of the CDR3 is 17 residues. In germline, CDR1 is MGHRA, CDR2 YSYEKL. V lost 0 bases, J lost 7 bases, and 11 bases stayed unmatched. cDNA molecules carried unique molecular identifiers, and template switching added a universal primer site. TCRdb processed the 5' RACE reads anew with MiXCR; each CDR3 protein has one entry. The sample shows some 900,000 distinct CDR3 sequences, 9% to 15% of them seen only once. Study-wide results and limits: Within twin pairs, the out-of-frame alpha sequences they shared showed excess low generation probability. For out-of-frame beta sequences, excess twin sharing was weaker.

The sample also formed part of further work on yellow fever vaccine responses in identical twins.

The clonotype originates from a woman younger than 30 in good health. Input material: PBMCs. V gene TRBV4-1 combines with J gene TRBJ2-7; the match to TRBD2 covers 11 bases. CDR3 loop: CASSQDKLAGGQVEQYF. In nucleotides, the CDR3 is TGCGCCAGCAGCCAAGATAAATTAGCGGGAGGGCAAGTGGAGCAGTACTTC.